Listed below are T cell receptor beta chains from one sample, sequenced in a study of T cell repertoires in cytomegalovirus infection. Each CDR3 protein is one row after TCRdb ran MiXCR on the reads. Here the sample spans over 100,000 distinct CDR3 sequences, more than 15% being singletons. Input material: PBMCs. The receptors were sampled from a human donor in good health (CMV status not recorded). Some clones in this sample may be carry-over from other donors' samples. CDR3s include the opening cysteine and the closing phenylalanine or tryptophan. The D gene is left open where the match is weak. Expanded clones are given a class, and other clones once, few, many or no size at all.

abundance: .
j_gene: TRBJ2-5
v_gene: TRBV5-4
d_gene: TRBD2
CDR3aa: CASSLTSGGAETQYF
CDR3nt: TGTGCCAGCAGCTTGACTAGCGGGGGGGCCGAGACCCAGTACTTC

abundance: .
j_gene: TRBJ2-1
v_gene: TRBV19
d_gene: TRBD2
CDR3aa: CASSIGRASGVYNEQFF
CDR3nt: TGTGCCAGTAGTATAGGTCGGGCTAGCGGAGTATACAATGAGCAGTTCTTC

abundance: once
j_gene: TRBJ1-2
v_gene: TRBV29-1
d_gene: .
CDR3aa: CSVAQGPYGYTF
CDR3nt: TGCAGCGTTGCCCAGGGCCCCTATGGCTACACCTTC

abundance: .
j_gene: TRBJ1-4
v_gene: TRBV29-1
d_gene: .
CDR3aa: CSVGGNNEKLFF
CDR3nt: TGCAGCGTTGGTGGGAATAATGAAAAACTGTTTTTT

abundance: .
j_gene: TRBJ2-3
v_gene: TRBV20-1
d_gene: TRBD2
CDR3aa: CSAKGLPTDTQYF
CDR3nt: TGCAGTGCAAAGGGACTACCCACAGATACGCAGTATTTT

abundance: many
j_gene: TRBJ1-6
v_gene: TRBV6-5
d_gene: .
CDR3aa: CASSYSRGNSPLHF
CDR3nt: TGTGCCAGCAGTTACTCCAGAGGGAATTCACCCCTCCACTTT

abundance: few
j_gene: TRBJ2-5
v_gene: TRBV10-3
d_gene: .
CDR3aa: CAISEPQGTQYF
CDR3nt: TGTGCCATCAGTGAGCCCCAAGGTACCCAGTACTTC

abundance: few
j_gene: TRBJ1-1
v_gene: TRBV6-2/TRBV6-3
d_gene: TRBD1
CDR3aa: CASNRRGLYTEAFF
CDR3nt: TGTGCCAGTAACCGCAGGGGGCTTTACACTGAAGCTTTCTTT

abundance: many
j_gene: TRBJ2-3
v_gene: TRBV7-8
d_gene: TRBD2
CDR3aa: CASSFLAGGQADTQYF
CDR3nt: TGTGCCAGCAGCTTCTTAGCGGGGGGGCAGGCAGATACGCAGTATTTT

abundance: .
j_gene: TRBJ1-3
v_gene: TRBV28
d_gene: TRBD1
CDR3aa: CASSTTGRGNTIYF
CDR3nt: TGTGCCAGCAGCACGACAGGGAGAGGAAACACCATATATTTT

abundance: many
j_gene: TRBJ1-2
v_gene: TRBV5-8
d_gene: TRBD1
CDR3aa: CASSFGQGGYGYTF
CDR3nt: TGTGCCAGCAGCTTCGGACAGGGAGGCTATGGCTACACCTTC

abundance: many
j_gene: TRBJ2-3
v_gene: TRBV7-3
d_gene: .
CDR3aa: CASSLRGADTQYF
CDR3nt: TGTGCCAGCAGCTTAAGAGGCGCAGATACGCAGTATTTT

abundance: many
j_gene: TRBJ2-7
v_gene: TRBV7-2
d_gene: .
CDR3aa: CASSLEVGPSYEQYF
CDR3nt: TGTGCCAGCAGCCTAGAGGTGGGGCCGTCCTACGAGCAGTACTTC

abundance: few
j_gene: TRBJ2-6
v_gene: TRBV28
d_gene: .
CDR3aa: CASSLARADGANVLTF
CDR3nt: TGTGCCAGCAGTTTAGCCAGGGCTGACGGGGCCAACGTCCTGACTTTC

abundance: many
j_gene: TRBJ2-1
v_gene: TRBV10-3
d_gene: .
CDR3aa: CAISVSGTNYEQFF
CDR3nt: TGTGCCATCAGTGTTTCTGGGACCAACTATGAGCAGTTCTTC

abundance: .
j_gene: TRBJ2-5
v_gene: TRBV6-2/TRBV6-3
d_gene: .
CDR3aa: CASRNLRGGGQEPQYF
CDR3nt: TGTGCCAGCAGAAACCTCAGGGGCGGAGGACAAGAGCCCCAGTACTTC

abundance: many
j_gene: TRBJ1-1
v_gene: TRBV28
d_gene: .
CDR3aa: CASSFLGVNTEAFF
CDR3nt: TGTGCCAGCAGTTTCCTTGGGGTCAACACTGAAGCTTTCTTT

abundance: .
j_gene: TRBJ2-4
v_gene: TRBV20-1
d_gene: .
CDR3aa: CSATAGQTQNIQYF
CDR3nt: TGCAGTGCGACCGCCGGGCAGACCCAAAACATTCAGTACTTC

abundance: few
j_gene: TRBJ1-2
v_gene: TRBV29-1
d_gene: .
CDR3aa: CSVDRETYGYTF
CDR3nt: TGCAGCGTTGACAGGGAAACCTATGGCTACACCTTC

abundance: many
j_gene: TRBJ2-7
v_gene: TRBV5-1
d_gene: .
CDR3aa: CASSGGRSVEQYF
CDR3nt: TGCGCCAGCAGCGGTGGGCGCTCAGTTGAGCAGTACTTC

abundance: .
j_gene: TRBJ1-3
v_gene: TRBV20-1
d_gene: TRBD1
CDR3aa: CSAIQGAVGNTIYF
CDR3nt: TGCAGTGCGATACAGGGGGCGGTTGGAAACACCATATATTTT

abundance: .
j_gene: TRBJ1-1
v_gene: TRBV20-1
d_gene: .
CDR3aa: CSARDARRGNTEAFF
CDR3nt: TGCAGTGCTAGAGATGCGCGCAGGGGAAACACTGAAGCTTTCTTT

abundance: .
j_gene: TRBJ2-4
v_gene: TRBV12-3/TRBV12-4
d_gene: TRBD2
CDR3aa: CASRTSGGGIQYF
CDR3nt: TGTGCCAGCAGAACTAGCGGGGGCGGCATTCAGTACTTC

abundance: .
j_gene: TRBJ2-1
v_gene: TRBV24-1
d_gene: TRBD1
CDR3aa: CATSDAGQGSGGNEQFF
CDR3nt: TGTGCCACCAGTGACGCAGGACAGGGCAGTGGAGGGAATGAGCAGTTCTTC

abundance: many
j_gene: TRBJ2-7
v_gene: TRBV7-2
d_gene: .
CDR3aa: CASSFTGPTRREQYF
CDR3nt: TGTGCCAGCAGCTTTACCGGGCCGACGAGGCGAGAGCAGTACTTC

abundance: few
j_gene: TRBJ1-5
v_gene: TRBV6-1
d_gene: .
CDR3aa: CASSSPSKGVNQPQHF
CDR3nt: TGTGCCAGCAGCTCCCCCTCGAAGGGGGTCAATCAGCCCCAGCATTTT

abundance: many
j_gene: TRBJ2-5
v_gene: TRBV7-9
d_gene: TRBD1
CDR3aa: CASSSSNRGFQETQYF
CDR3nt: TGTGCCAGCAGCTCCTCTAACAGGGGCTTCCAAGAGACCCAGTACTTC

abundance: few
j_gene: TRBJ2-6
v_gene: TRBV10-3
d_gene: .
CDR3aa: CAISDPTLSGANVLTF
CDR3nt: TGTGCCATCAGTGACCCTACGCTCTCTGGGGCCAACGTCCTGACTTTC